Presented here are 24 T cell receptor beta chains from one specimen sequenced in a study of blood T cell repertoires in COVID-19. Profiled with immunoSEQ multiplex PCR; TCRdb holds only in-frame clones, not every one. Here the sample spans a few hundred thousand clones, 85% to 90% being singletons. Sample: peripheral blood. The receptors shown here come from a woman aged 40 to 50 who had recovered from COVID-19.

This chain connects TRBV14 to TRBJ2-2; 7 bases align to TRBD1. CDR3 length equals 16 residues. The V gene's germline CDR1 is SGHDN and CDR2 FVKESK. Germline trimming cut 3 bases from V and 6 bases from J; bases unmatched to any gene: 10. The CDR3 loop is CASSHATGSVPGELFF. CDR3 DNA: TGTGCCAGCAGCCACGCGACAGGGAGTGTCCCCGGGGAGCTGTTTTTT.

The V gene is TRBV7-8, the J gene TRBJ2-1; TRBD2 agrees at 12 bases. CDR1 and CDR2 from the germline V gene are SGHVS and FQNEAQ. V lost 5 bases and J lost 5; bases outside the gene matches: 7. The CDR3 contains 16 residues. CDR3 in amino acids: CASSLRTSGNNNEQFF. CDR3 coding DNA: TGTGCCAGCAGCCTAAGGACTAGCGGGAACAACAATGAGCAGTTCTTC.

This rearrangement joins TRBV5-1 to TRBJ2-5; D gene ambiguous. The CDR3 spans 13 residues. From germline, CDR1 is SGHRS and CDR2 YFSETQ. V lost 5 bases, J lost 0 bases, and 8 bases lay in between. The CDR3 is CASSGGDQETQYF. CDR3 in DNA: TGCGCCAGCAGTGGCGGCGACCAAGAGACCCAGTACTTC.

J is TRBJ2-7 and V is TRBV2; 9 bases are a match to TRBD2. J lost 3 bases, V lost 3 bases, and 15 bases had no gene match. The CDR3 totals 18 residues. Germline V gene sequence: CDR1 SNHLY, CDR2 FYNNEI. This CDR3 is CASSERSDIHSGSYEQYV. The DNA of the CDR3 is TGTGCCAGCAGTGAGCGGTCAGACATTCATAGCGGGAGCTACGAGCAGTACGTC.

This clone was seen only once. This chain joins TRBV7-6 and TRBJ2-2; D gene ambiguous. Trimming shortened V by 0 bases and J by 0 bases, and 11 bases separated the two germline ends. CDR1 is SGHVS and CDR2 is FNYEAQ in the germline V gene. This CDR3 has 17 amino acids. The CDR3 region is CASSLAMRHTNTGELFF. CDR3 nucleotides: TGTGCCAGCAGCTTAGCGATGAGACACACGAACACCGGGGAGCTGTTTTTT.

This chain joins TRBV19 and TRBJ2-3; 12 bases align to TRBD2. V trimming: 7 bases; J trimming: 2 bases; junction bases outside the gene matches: 13. Germline-derived CDR1 and CDR2 are LNHDA and SQIVND (reference sequence). The length of the CDR3 is 18 residues. DNA for the CDR3: TGTGCCAGTAAGTCCTGGGATAGGACTAGCGGGGACACAGATACGCAGTATTTT. Translation gives CASKSWDRTSGDTDTQYF.

This chain joins TRBV24-1 and TRBJ2-3, with D maybe TRBD1 (6 bases). Deletions cut 5 bases from V and 6 bases from J, with 8 bases between. This CDR3 is 12 amino acids long. Germline V gene lookup returns CDR1 KGHDR and CDR2 SFDVKD. CDR3 nucleotides: TGTGCCACCAGTGGTAGGGGGGATACGCAGTATTTT. It yields the protein CATSGRGDTQYF.

This chain uses TRBV10-3 with TRBJ2-1; possibly TRBD1 for D (5 bases). Trimming cost V 3 bases and J 2 bases, with 14 bases left between them. Per germline, CDR1 ENHRY and CDR2 SYGVKD. The CDR3 is 16 residues long. The CDR3 loop reads CAISEPGQGPYNEQFF. The CDR3 nucleotides are TGTGCCATCAGTGAACCTGGTCAGGGCCCCTACAATGAGCAGTTCTTC.

This chain joins TRBV24-1 and TRBJ2-3, with D maybe TRBD1 (6 bases). The CDR3 covers 13 residues. Trimming pared 8 bases from V and 4 bases from J, leaving 12 bases between. Germline V gene lookup returns CDR1 KGHDR and CDR2 SFDVKD. The CDR3 is CATNTGNPDTQYF. CDR3 sequence (DNA): TGTGCCACCAATACAGGGAACCCAGATACGCAGTATTTT.

The chain links TRBV19 to TRBJ2-3, with 9 bases aligning to TRBD1. V lost 5 bases, J lost 4 bases, and 16 bases stayed unmatched. The CDR3 extends over 18 amino acids. Germline V gene data show CDR1 as LNHDA and CDR2 as SQIVND (reference sequence). The CDR3 DNA is TGTGCCAGTAGTCCCATATCGTCGTGGACAGGGGATCCAGATACGCAGTATTTT. Its translation: CASSPISSWTGDPDTQYF.

The rearrangement uses TRBV24-1 and TRBJ1-1, with D maybe TRBD1 (6 bases). This CDR3 is built from 15 residues. Germline CDR1 and CDR2: KGHDR and SFDVKD. Trimming stripped 2 bases from V and 4 bases from J, with 13 bases between. The CDR3 loop is CATSDSQEGGTEAFF. The CDR3 DNA reads TGTGCCACCAGTGATTCCCAGGAAGGGGGCACTGAAGCTTTCTTT.

This CDR3 is CASSQGQGTSATDTQYF. The DNA for the CDR3 is TGCGCCAGCAGCCAAGGACAAGGGACTAGCGCGACAGATACGCAGTATTTT. The chain employs TRBV4-3 and TRBJ2-3; TRBD2 matches 10 bases. This CDR3 is 17 amino acids long. The J segment lost 3 bases and the V segment lost 1 base, leaving 7 bases of the junction unmatched. From germline, CDR1 is LGHNA and CDR2 YSLEER.

The V gene is TRBV2, the J gene TRBJ1-5; weak D call: TRBD1 (5 bases). V was trimmed by 6 bases and J by 7 bases, leaving 10 bases between them. This CDR3 comprises 12 residues. CDR1 is SNHLY and CDR2 is FYNNEI in the germline V gene. Written as DNA, the CDR3 is TGTGCCAGCAGCCAGGGCGAACAGCCCCAGCATTTT. This encodes CASSQGEQPQHF.

The rearrangement uses TRBV6-2 or TRBV6-3 and TRBJ1-4, with D tentatively TRBD1 (5 bases). The V end was cut by 2 bases, the J end by 7 bases, with 11 bases between. Germline values: CDR1 MNHEY, CDR2 SVGEGT. The CDR3 is made up of 14 amino acids. CDR3 region: CASSYQGGGEKLFF. CDR3 DNA sequence: TGTGCCAGCAGTTACCAGGGAGGTGGTGAAAAACTGTTTTTT.

The chain combines TRBV14 with TRBJ2-5; D unresolved. Per the germline V gene, CDR1 is SGHDN and CDR2 is FVKESK. V shed 5 bases and J shed 5 bases, with 6 bases lying between them. The CDR3 runs 11 residues. Here the CDR3 reads CASSAYETQYF. CDR3 sequence (DNA): TGTGCCAGCAGCGCCTACGAGACCCAGTACTTC.

This sequence joins TRBV27 and TRBJ2-2, with 7 bases identical to TRBD2. The germline V gene encodes CDR1 MNHEY and CDR2 SMNVEV (reference sequence). V lost 1 base to trimming and J lost 5 bases; unmatched junction nucleotides: 4. This CDR3 comprises 15 residues. In nucleotides, the CDR3 is TGTGCCAGCAGTTTATTTGGGGAGGGGACCGGGGAGCTGTTTTTT. Its translation is CASSLFGEGTGELFF.

This sequence joins TRBV6-2 or TRBV6-3 and TRBJ2-3, with a possible D match to TRBD2 (7 bases). Per the germline V gene, CDR1 is MNHEY and CDR2 is SVGEGT. Trimming stripped 0 bases from V and 4 bases from J, with 14 bases between. The CDR3 runs to 16 residues. The CDR3 DNA reads as TGTGCCAGCAGTTACTCGAGGGGGAGGGCCGCAGATACGCAGTATTTT. Translation gives CASSYSRGRAADTQYF.

The V gene is TRBV30, the J gene TRBJ1-5, with D possibly being TRBD1 (6 bases). Germline CDR1 and CDR2: GTSNPN and SVGIG (reference sequence). The CDR3 sequence is 13 residues long. The V and J ends lost 0 bases and 5 bases respectively, with 8 bases between them. The CDR3 here is CAWSVQGDQPQHF. The CDR3 region has the DNA TGTGCCTGGAGTGTACAGGGCGATCAGCCCCAGCATTTT.

This clone was counted once. The chain couples TRBV19 to TRBJ1-2; D is perhaps TRBD1 (5 bases). Germline V gene data show CDR1 as LNHDA and CDR2 as SQIVND (reference sequence). Trimming pared 9 bases from V and 8 bases from J, leaving 16 bases between. The CDR3 has 12 residues. The CDR3 loop reads CARTEKSNGYTF. The CDR3 DNA is TGTGCCAGGACAGAAAAGTCCAACGGCTACACCTTC.

The genes are TRBV12-3 or TRBV12-4 and TRBJ1-1; D unclear. V dropped 3 bases and J dropped 5 bases, with 10 bases sitting between them. The CDR3 runs to 13 residues. This CDR3 reads CASSFKIRTEAFF. CDR3 DNA: TGTGCCAGCAGTTTTAAGATCCGGACTGAAGCTTTCTTT.

This rearrangement joins TRBV5-8 to TRBJ2-5; 9 bases align to TRBD1. Germline loops: CDR1 SGHTS, CDR2 YDEGEE. V dropped 3 bases and J dropped 5; count of bases not matched to a gene: 5. The CDR3 sequence is 14 residues long. CDR3 in DNA: TGTGCCAGCAGCTCCGGACAGGGGAAGGAGACCCAGTACTTC. Its translation is CASSSGQGKETQYF.

The chain joins TRBV19 to TRBJ2-5; 10 bases match TRBD1. The germline CDR1 and CDR2 sequences are LNHDA and SQIVND (reference sequence). The CDR3 extends over 14 amino acids. Unmatched junction bases numbered 2, after V lost 3 bases and J lost 4 bases. The DNA for the CDR3 is TGTGCCAGTAGTATGGGACAGGGGTTAGAGACCCAGTACTTC. Protein sequence: CASSMGQGLETQYF.

The J gene is TRBJ2-5, the V gene TRBV28; tentatively, D is TRBD2 (5 bases). CDR3 length equals 14 residues. Germline loops: CDR1 MDHEN, CDR2 SYDVKM. Trimming took off 2 bases at V and 3 bases at J, with 10 bases between the two ends. The CDR3 coding sequence is TGTGCCAGCAGTTTAGAGGTGGGAGAAGAGACCCAGTACTTC. Translated: CASSLEVGEETQYF. The full variable domain, completed using reference TRBV28 and TRBJ2-5, is DVKVTQSSRYLVKRTGEKVFLECVQDMDHENMFWYRQDPGLGLRLIYFSYDVKMKEKGDIPEGYSVSREKKERFSLILESASTNQTSMYLCASSLEVGEETQYFGPGTRLLVL.

This chain connects TRBV5-6 to TRBJ1-2; D gene unclear. CDR3 size: 13 residues. CDR1 SGHDT and CDR2 YYEEEE come from the germline V gene. V lost 8 bases and J 6 bases, leaving 17 bases between the germline ends. Here the CDR3 reads CASRPQQPHGYTF. The CDR3 DNA is TGTGCCAGTAGACCACAACAGCCCCATGGCTACACCTTC.